This TCR beta chain came from a study of blood T cell repertoires in COVID-19. Study-wide context: The United States, Italy and Spain supplied acute and convalescent COVID-19 samples.

In this sample, this clone turned up once. Method: immunoSEQ multiplex PCR; TCRdb's copy keeps in-frame clones and lacks some. The table has some 300,000 clones, about 91% seen once; the top ten hold approximately 6.6%. The CDR3 is 16 residues long. Per the germline V gene, CDR1 is SGHVS and CDR2 is FQNEAQ. V lost 5 bases and J lost 0; bases outside the gene matches: 4. Sample: peripheral blood. This chain joins TRBV7-8 and TRBJ2-1; TRBD2 matches 10 bases. This sequence was found in a woman in her 30s who had recovered from COVID-19. The CDR3: CASSIGLADSYNEQFF. Written as DNA, the CDR3 is TGTGCCAGCAGCATCGGACTAGCGGACTCCTACAATGAGCAGTTCTTC.